Listed below are T cell receptor beta chains from one sample, sequenced in a study of blood T cell repertoires in COVID-19. Sequenced by immunoSEQ multiplex PCR; TCRdb stores in-frame clones only, minus some. The sample carries 200,000 to 250,000 clones, around 83% recorded once. Sequenced material: peripheral blood. All receptors come from a woman between 50 and 59 years old with acute or convalescent COVID-19. Each CDR3 is given with its conserved first and last residue. Each record gives: J gene, V gene, D gene, clone size, CDR3 protein, CDR3 DNA. A D gene is named only where the DNA matches it firmly. Size tells how often a clone was seen (once, few, many) or the class of an expanded clone, and some rows leave it out.

j_gene: TRBJ1-2; v_gene: TRBV28; d_gene: TRBD1; abundance: NA; CDR3aa: CASSLGQERGYTF; CDR3nt: TGTGCCAGCAGTTTGGGACAGGAACGTGGCTACACCTTC
j_gene: TRBJ1-2; v_gene: TRBV10-3; d_gene: TRBD1; abundance: NA; CDR3aa: CASSPDREIYNYGYTF; CDR3nt: TGTGCCAGCAGCCCGGACAGGGAAATATATAACTATGGCTACACCTTC
j_gene: TRBJ1-2; v_gene: TRBV30; d_gene: TRBD1; abundance: NA; CDR3aa: CAWSRTGGVYGYTF; CDR3nt: TGTGCCTGGAGTCGGACAGGGGGTGTCTATGGCTACACCTTC
j_gene: TRBJ2-5; v_gene: TRBV5-1; d_gene: TRBD1; abundance: NA; CDR3aa: CASSLSRGQGETQYF; CDR3nt: TGCGCCAGCAGCTTGTCCAGGGGACAGGGCGAGACCCAGTACTTC
j_gene: TRBJ2-7; v_gene: TRBV6-5; d_gene: TRBD1; abundance: NA; CDR3aa: CASSYQDRGPEQYF; CDR3nt: TGTGCCAGCAGTTACCAGGACAGGGGGCCCGAGCAGTACTTC
j_gene: TRBJ1-2; v_gene: TRBV5-4; d_gene: NA; abundance: NA; CDR3aa: CASSFVGSGSEGYTF; CDR3nt: TGTGCCAGCAGCTTCGTTGGCTCTGGGAGCGAGGGCTACACCTTC
j_gene: TRBJ2-1; v_gene: TRBV29-1; d_gene: NA; abundance: NA; CDR3aa: CSVGSNEQFF; CDR3nt: TGCAGCGTTGGTAGTAACGAGCAGTTCTTC
j_gene: TRBJ1-4; v_gene: TRBV18; d_gene: NA; abundance: NA; CDR3aa: CASSTSTNNEKLFF; CDR3nt: TGTGCCAGCTCCACAAGCACTAATAATGAAAAACTGTTTTTT
j_gene: TRBJ1-2; v_gene: TRBV5-1; d_gene: TRBD1; abundance: few; CDR3aa: CASSLDQGAFGYTF; CDR3nt: TGCGCCAGCAGCTTGGACCAGGGGGCGTTTGGCTACACCTTC
j_gene: TRBJ1-5; v_gene: TRBV27; d_gene: NA; abundance: NA; CDR3aa: CASSLPTGNQPQHF; CDR3nt: TGTGCCAGCAGTTTACCGACCGGGAATCAGCCCCAGCATTTT
j_gene: TRBJ1-1; v_gene: TRBV7-3; d_gene: NA; abundance: NA; CDR3aa: CASSLDSNTEAFF; CDR3nt: TGTGCCAGCAGCTTGGACAGTAACACTGAAGCTTTCTTT
j_gene: TRBJ1-2; v_gene: TRBV2; d_gene: TRBD1; abundance: NA; CDR3aa: CASSVGQGPFYGYTF; CDR3nt: TGTGCCAGCAGTGTAGGACAGGGACCATTCTATGGCTACACCTTC
j_gene: TRBJ2-7; v_gene: TRBV27; d_gene: NA; abundance: NA; CDR3aa: CASSSGSTLYEQYF; CDR3nt: TGTGCCAGCAGTTCGGGGAGTACCCTCTACGAGCAGTACTTC
j_gene: TRBJ1-2; v_gene: TRBV5-6; d_gene: NA; abundance: NA; CDR3aa: CASSLTQGPFYGYTF; CDR3nt: TGTGCCAGCAGCTTAACGCAGGGGCCTTTCTATGGCTACACCTTC
j_gene: TRBJ2-1; v_gene: TRBV2; d_gene: TRBD2; abundance: once; CDR3aa: CASSAPGLVSLGEQFF; CDR3nt: TGTGCCAGCAGCGCCCCGGGACTAGTGAGCCTGGGTGAGCAGTTCTTC
j_gene: TRBJ1-1; v_gene: TRBV18; d_gene: TRBD1; abundance: NA; CDR3aa: CASSNRGNTEAFF; CDR3nt: TGTGCCAGCTCCAACAGGGGGAACACTGAAGCTTTCTTT
j_gene: TRBJ1-6; v_gene: TRBV7-2; d_gene: TRBD1; abundance: NA; CDR3aa: CASSLYRGTNSPLHF; CDR3nt: TGTGCCAGCAGCCTATACAGGGGGACGAATTCACCCCTCCACTTT
j_gene: TRBJ1-1; v_gene: TRBV7-9; d_gene: NA; abundance: NA; CDR3aa: CASSKGQLNTEAFF; CDR3nt: TGTGCCAGCAGCAAAGGACAGTTGAACACTGAAGCTTTCTTT
j_gene: TRBJ1-6; v_gene: TRBV11-2; d_gene: NA; abundance: NA; CDR3aa: CASSNRDNSPLHF; CDR3nt: TGTGCCAGCAGCAACAGAGATAATTCACCCCTCCACTTT
j_gene: TRBJ2-7; v_gene: TRBV6-2/TRBV6-3; d_gene: NA; abundance: NA; CDR3aa: CASSYSMPRDEQYF; CDR3nt: TGTGCCAGCAGTTACTCGATGCCGAGGGACGAGCAGTACTTC
j_gene: TRBJ1-2; v_gene: TRBV5-1; d_gene: NA; abundance: NA; CDR3aa: CASSLSVGHNYGYTF; CDR3nt: TGCGCCAGCAGCTTGTCCGTGGGGCATAACTATGGCTACACCTTC
j_gene: TRBJ2-1; v_gene: TRBV1; d_gene: NA; abundance: NA; CDR3aa: CTSSQDLAQDNEQFF; CDR3nt: TGCACCAGCAGCCAAGATCTAGCTCAGGACAATGAGCAGTTCTTC
j_gene: TRBJ1-5; v_gene: TRBV23-1; d_gene: NA; abundance: once; CDR3aa: CASSRRAGEGQPQHF; CDR3nt: TGCGCCAGCTCCCGCCGGGCAGGGGAAGGGCAGCCCCAGCATTTT
j_gene: TRBJ2-5; v_gene: TRBV19; d_gene: TRBD1; abundance: NA; CDR3aa: CASRDRGQETQYF; CDR3nt: TGTGCCAGTCGGGACAGGGGGCAAGAGACCCAGTACTTC
j_gene: TRBJ1-3; v_gene: TRBV6-5; d_gene: TRBD1; abundance: NA; CDR3aa: CASSYGTARNTIYF; CDR3nt: TGTGCCAGCAGTTACGGGACAGCCAGAAACACCATATATTTT
j_gene: TRBJ2-7; v_gene: TRBV27; d_gene: TRBD1; abundance: once; CDR3aa: CASSSRQGGHEQYF; CDR3nt: TGTGCCAGCAGTTCCCGACAGGGCGGGCACGAGCAGTACTTC
j_gene: TRBJ2-5; v_gene: TRBV7-2; d_gene: NA; abundance: NA; CDR3aa: CASSLEVVVGETQYF; CDR3nt: TGTGCCAGCAGCTTGGAGGTTGTCGTCGGAGAGACCCAGTACTTC
j_gene: TRBJ1-1; v_gene: TRBV19; d_gene: TRBD1; abundance: once; CDR3aa: CASTVRQGKVTEAFF; CDR3nt: TGTGCCAGTACCGTACGACAGGGAAAGGTAACTGAAGCTTTCTTT
j_gene: TRBJ2-5; v_gene: TRBV2; d_gene: NA; abundance: once; CDR3aa: CASSERTQYF; CDR3nt: TGTGCCAGCAGTGAGAGAACCCAGTACTTC
j_gene: TRBJ2-1; v_gene: TRBV5-1; d_gene: TRBD2; abundance: NA; CDR3aa: CASSLGGSSYNEQFF; CDR3nt: TGCGCCAGCAGCTTGGGCGGGAGCTCCTACAATGAGCAGTTCTTC
j_gene: TRBJ2-7; v_gene: TRBV5-1; d_gene: NA; abundance: NA; CDR3aa: CASSLTGEQYF; CDR3nt: TGCGCCAGCAGCTTAACGGGAGAGCAGTACTTC
j_gene: TRBJ2-2; v_gene: TRBV3-1/TRBV3-2; d_gene: NA; abundance: NA; CDR3aa: CASSQVRGRGGELFF; CDR3nt: TGTGCCAGCAGCCAAGTCAGGGGTCGGGGCGGGGAGCTGTTTTTT
j_gene: TRBJ2-7; v_gene: TRBV2; d_gene: NA; abundance: NA; CDR3aa: CASSPVYEQYF; CDR3nt: TGTGCCAGCAGTCCAGTCTACGAGCAGTACTTC
j_gene: TRBJ2-1; v_gene: TRBV27; d_gene: TRBD2; abundance: few; CDR3aa: CASSPAGGSNHNEQFF; CDR3nt: TGTGCCAGCAGCCCAGCGGGGGGTTCGAACCACAATGAGCAGTTCTTC
j_gene: TRBJ1-1; v_gene: TRBV5-4; d_gene: NA; abundance: NA; CDR3aa: CASSLETQGYDEAFF; CDR3nt: TGTGCCAGCAGCTTGGAGACCCAGGGGTACGATGAAGCTTTCTTT
j_gene: TRBJ1-5; v_gene: TRBV18; d_gene: NA; abundance: NA; CDR3aa: CASSPSGGGNNQPQHF; CDR3nt: TGTGCCAGCTCACCCTCGGGGGGAGGGAACAATCAGCCCCAGCATTTT
j_gene: TRBJ2-5; v_gene: TRBV7-3; d_gene: TRBD1; abundance: NA; CDR3aa: CASSQGQGAGTQYF; CDR3nt: TGTGCCAGCAGCCAAGGACAGGGAGCTGGGACCCAGTACTTC
j_gene: TRBJ1-4; v_gene: TRBV5-1; d_gene: TRBD1; abundance: NA; CDR3aa: CASRQGSTNEKLFF; CDR3nt: TGCGCCAGCAGACAGGGGTCAACTAATGAAAAACTGTTTTTT
j_gene: TRBJ1-1; v_gene: TRBV28; d_gene: NA; abundance: few; CDR3aa: CASSRTPRTEAFF; CDR3nt: TGTGCCAGCAGCCGGACACCGCGCACTGAAGCTTTCTTT
j_gene: TRBJ1-4; v_gene: TRBV5-4; d_gene: TRBD1; abundance: NA; CDR3aa: CASSLRQGSEKLFF; CDR3nt: TGTGCCAGCAGCTTGAGACAGGGGAGTGAAAAACTGTTTTTT
j_gene: TRBJ2-1; v_gene: TRBV3-1/TRBV3-2; d_gene: NA; abundance: NA; CDR3aa: CASSQAAGKSYNEQFF; CDR3nt: TGTGCCAGCAGCCAAGCGGCGGGAAAGTCCTACAATGAGCAGTTCTTC
j_gene: TRBJ2-7; v_gene: TRBV5-1; d_gene: TRBD1; abundance: NA; CDR3aa: CASSRGQGEQYF; CDR3nt: TGCGCCAGCAGCAGGGGACAGGGAGAGCAGTACTTC
j_gene: TRBJ1-1; v_gene: TRBV20-1; d_gene: NA; abundance: medium-sized; CDR3aa: CSASPGQWNTEAFF; CDR3nt: TGCAGTGCGAGTCCCGGACAGTGGAACACTGAAGCTTTCTTT
j_gene: TRBJ2-2; v_gene: TRBV28; d_gene: NA; abundance: NA; CDR3aa: CASSFPQGGTGELFF; CDR3nt: TGTGCCAGCAGTTTTCCCCAGGGGGGTACCGGGGAGCTGTTTTTT
j_gene: TRBJ2-7; v_gene: TRBV28; d_gene: TRBD1; abundance: NA; CDR3aa: CASSQTGGFYEQYF; CDR3nt: TGTGCCAGCAGTCAGACAGGGGGCTTTTACGAGCAGTACTTC
j_gene: TRBJ2-4; v_gene: TRBV19; d_gene: NA; abundance: NA; CDR3aa: CASSGSLNIQYF; CDR3nt: TGTGCCAGTAGTGGGAGTTTAAACATTCAGTACTTC
j_gene: TRBJ2-3; v_gene: TRBV9; d_gene: TRBD2; abundance: NA; CDR3aa: CASSPQRPGLAGGDTQYF; CDR3nt: TGTGCCAGCAGCCCTCAGCGGCCGGGACTAGCGGGGGGGGATACGCAGTATTTT
j_gene: TRBJ2-1; v_gene: TRBV23-1; d_gene: TRBD2; abundance: NA; CDR3aa: CASSQSGLAGDLYNEQFF; CDR3nt: TGCGCCAGCAGTCAATCCGGACTAGCGGGAGATCTTTACAATGAGCAGTTCTTC
j_gene: TRBJ2-3; v_gene: TRBV18; d_gene: TRBD2; abundance: once; CDR3aa: CASSPGLAGGSGDTQYF; CDR3nt: TGTGCCAGCTCACCAGGTCTGGCGGGAGGCTCTGGGGATACGCAGTATTTT
j_gene: TRBJ1-1; v_gene: TRBV12-3/TRBV12-4; d_gene: NA; abundance: NA; CDR3aa: CASSFGNTEAFF; CDR3nt: TGTGCCAGCAGTTTCGGGAACACTGAAGCTTTCTTT
j_gene: TRBJ2-1; v_gene: TRBV11-1; d_gene: NA; abundance: NA; CDR3aa: CASSLNSNEQFF; CDR3nt: TGTGCCAGCAGCCTTAATAGTAATGAGCAGTTCTTC
j_gene: TRBJ1-2; v_gene: TRBV7-2; d_gene: NA; abundance: NA; CDR3aa: CASSLAGDYGYTF; CDR3nt: TGTGCCAGCAGCTTAGCAGGGGACTATGGCTACACCTTC
j_gene: TRBJ1-2; v_gene: TRBV19; d_gene: TRBD1; abundance: NA; CDR3aa: CASSTPGQRRGYTF; CDR3nt: TGTGCCAGTAGTACCCCGGGACAGAGGAGGGGCTACACCTTC